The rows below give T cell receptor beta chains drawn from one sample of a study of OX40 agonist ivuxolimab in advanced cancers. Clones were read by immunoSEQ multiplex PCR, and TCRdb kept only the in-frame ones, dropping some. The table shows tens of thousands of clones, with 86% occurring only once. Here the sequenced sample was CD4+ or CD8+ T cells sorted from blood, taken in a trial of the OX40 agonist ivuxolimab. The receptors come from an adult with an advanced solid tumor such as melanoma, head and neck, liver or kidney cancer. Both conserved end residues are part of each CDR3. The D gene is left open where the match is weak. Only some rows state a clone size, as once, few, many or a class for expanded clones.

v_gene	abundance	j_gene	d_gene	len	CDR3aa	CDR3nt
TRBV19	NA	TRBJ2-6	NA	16	CASRKTGGAGANVLTF	TGTGCCAGTAGGAAAACAGGGGGGGCCGGGGCCAACGTCCTGACTTTC
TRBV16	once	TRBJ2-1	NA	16	CASSQRRDARGNEQFF	TGTGCCAGCAGTCAAAGGCGGGACGCTCGGGGGAATGAGCAGTTCTTC
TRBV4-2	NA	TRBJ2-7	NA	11	CASSQESEQYF	TGTGCCAGCAGCCAAGAAAGCGAGCAGTACTTC
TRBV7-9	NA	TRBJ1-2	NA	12	CASSPANYGYTF	TGTGCCAGCTCGCCGGCCAACTATGGCTACACCTTC
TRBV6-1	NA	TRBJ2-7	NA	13	CASSDTGPYEQYF	TGTGCCAGCAGTGACACAGGACCCTACGAGCAGTACTTC
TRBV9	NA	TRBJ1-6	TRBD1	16	CASSKVQGAKNSPLHF	TGTGCCAGCAGCAAAGTACAGGGGGCGAAGAATTCACCCCTCCACTTT
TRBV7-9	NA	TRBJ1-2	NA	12	CASSSGDYGYTF	TGTGCCAGCAGCTCGGGGGACTATGGCTACACCTTC
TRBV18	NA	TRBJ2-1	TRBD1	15	CASSFGQGANNEQFF	TGTGCCAGCTCCTTCGGACAGGGGGCCAACAATGAGCAGTTCTTC
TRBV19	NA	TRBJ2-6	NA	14	CASRTDDGANVLTF	TGTGCCAGCCGGACTGATGATGGGGCCAACGTCCTGACTTTC
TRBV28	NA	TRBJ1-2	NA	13	CASSPPAVGGYTF	TGTGCCAGCAGCCCCCCAGCAGTTGGTGGCTACACCTTC
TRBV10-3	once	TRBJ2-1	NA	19	CAISEPDRAGVSSYNEQFF	TGTGCCATCAGTGAGCCTGACAGGGCGGGGGTCTCCTCCTACAATGAGCAGTTCTTC
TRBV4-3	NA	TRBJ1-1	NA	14	CASSQEGGNTEAFF	TGCGCCAGCAGCCAAGAAGGGGGTAACACTGAAGCTTTCTTT
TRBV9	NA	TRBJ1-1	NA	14	CASSVVYEDTEAFF	TGTGCCAGCAGCGTAGTTTATGAGGACACTGAAGCTTTCTTT
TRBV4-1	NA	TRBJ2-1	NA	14	CASSQAGTNNEQFF	TGCGCCAGCAGCCAAGCGGGGACAAACAATGAGCAGTTCTTC
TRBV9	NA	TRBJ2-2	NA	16	CASSVAGQINTGELFF	TGTGCCAGCAGCGTAGCTGGTCAGATAAACACCGGGGAGCTGTTTTTT
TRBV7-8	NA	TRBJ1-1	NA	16	CASSRVRQAANTEAFF	TGTGCCAGCAGCAGAGTGCGACAGGCGGCGAACACTGAAGCTTTCTTT
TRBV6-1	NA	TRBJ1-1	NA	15	CASSERGELNTEAFF	TGTGCCAGCAGTGAACGGGGCGAGTTGAACACTGAAGCTTTCTTT